Listed below are T cell receptor beta chains from one sample, sequenced in a study of somatic mutations in cytotoxic T cells in rheumatoid arthritis. Method: immunoSEQ multiplex PCR; TCRdb's copy keeps in-frame clones and lacks some. Found here are some 12,000 clones, around 75% of them singletons; the top ten hold around 40%. Specimen: CD8+ T cells sorted from blood. Receptors originate from a man in his 60s in good health. CDR3s include the opening cysteine and the closing phenylalanine or tryptophan. The D gene is left open where the match is weak. Size is omitted from some rows. Given values are once, few, many or a class for expanded clones.

abundance	v_gene	d_gene	j_gene	CDR3aa	CDR3nt
NA	TRBV30	TRBD2	TRBJ2-3	CAWRTSGTDTQYF	TGTGCCTGGAGGACTAGCGGCACAGATACGCAGTATTTT
NA	TRBV7-9	NA	TRBJ2-2	CASTLGGLDTGELFF	TGTGCCAGCACGTTGGGGGGTTTGGACACCGGGGAGCTGTTTTTT
NA	TRBV29-1	TRBD1	TRBJ2-7	CSVLSGQSYEQYF	TGCAGCGTTCTATCGGGACAGAGTTACGAGCAGTACTTC
few	TRBV12-2	NA	TRBJ2-7	CASRLARDLGDEQYF	TGTGCAAGTCGCTTAGCTCGAGACTTAGGCGACGAGCAGTACTTC
NA	TRBV7-6	TRBD2	TRBJ2-7	CASSIPTSGRASYEQYF	TGTGCCAGCAGCATACCGACTAGCGGGAGGGCCTCCTACGAGCAGTACTTC
NA	TRBV19	TRBD1	TRBJ1-1	CASSWRDRGNTEAFF	TGTGCCAGTAGTTGGCGGGACAGGGGGAACACTGAAGCTTTCTTT
NA	TRBV7-9	NA	TRBJ2-1	CASSFQTANNEQFF	TGTGCCAGCAGCTTCCAGACAGCAAACAATGAGCAGTTCTTC
NA	TRBV19	NA	TRBJ2-1	CASSHTGSSYNEQFF	TGTGCCAGTAGCCACACCGGGAGCTCCTACAATGAGCAGTTCTTC
few	TRBV7-2	NA	TRBJ1-1	CASSSLGAMNTEAFF	TGTGCCAGCAGCTCCCTGGGGGCAATGAACACTGAAGCTTTCTTT
NA	TRBV4-3	NA	TRBJ2-1	CASSQVPGTSYNEQFF	TGCGCCAGCAGCCAAGTCCCCGGGACTTCCTACAATGAGCAGTTCTTC
NA	TRBV6-6	NA	TRBJ2-2	CASSYWEATGELFF	TGTGCCAGCAGTTACTGGGAGGCCACCGGGGAGCTGTTTTTT
NA	TRBV7-2	NA	TRBJ1-6	CASSLGPGEGNSPLHF	TGTGCCAGCAGCTTAGGGCCAGGGGAAGGTAATTCACCCCTCCACTTT
NA	TRBV28	NA	TRBJ2-7	CASSSGGEQYF	TGTGCCAGCAGTTCGGGTGGCGAGCAGTACTTC
NA	TRBV28	NA	TRBJ2-2	CASSLQWNGELFF	TGTGCCAGCAGTTTACAGTGGAACGGGGAGCTGTTTTTT
few	TRBV19	NA	TRBJ2-7	CASSMSGSPDEQYF	TGTGCCAGTAGTATGAGTGGCAGTCCGGACGAGCAGTACTTC
NA	TRBV28	NA	TRBJ2-1	CASSTGQTVYNEQFF	TGTGCCAGCAGTACAGGACAGACGGTTTACAATGAGCAGTTCTTC
NA	TRBV14	TRBD1	TRBJ1-6	CASSQRQGNNSPLHF	TGTGCCAGCAGCCAAAGACAGGGGAATAATTCACCCCTCCACTTT
NA	TRBV19	NA	TRBJ2-7	CASSMGNSYEQYF	TGTGCCAGTAGTATGGGGAATTCCTACGAGCAGTACTTC
NA	TRBV30	NA	TRBJ2-5	CAWSVGSGARYETQYF	TGTGCCTGGAGTGTGGGGTCTGGGGCCCGGTATGAGACCCAGTACTTC
NA	TRBV6-6	NA	TRBJ1-4	CASSYEGFNEKLFF	TGTGCCAGCAGTTACGAGGGATTTAATGAAAAACTGTTTTTT
NA	TRBV4-1	NA	TRBJ2-2	CASSQVKGGELFF	TGCGCCAGCAGCCAAGTAAAAGGCGGGGAGCTGTTTTTT
NA	TRBV5-1	TRBD1	TRBJ1-1	CASSLMGQGAEAFF	TGTGCCAGCAGCTTGATGGGACAGGGGGCTGAAGCTTTCTTT
NA	TRBV29-1	TRBD1	TRBJ2-5	CSVDRDRQETQYF	TGCAGCGTTGATCGGGACAGGCAAGAGACCCAGTACTTC
NA	TRBV13	NA	TRBJ2-1	CASSLRSFSYNEQFF	TGTGCCAGCAGCCTCAGGTCCTTCTCCTACAATGAGCAGTTCTTC
NA	TRBV6-5	NA	TRBJ2-2	CATTNTGELFF	TGTGCCACCACGAACACCGGGGAGCTGTTTTTT
NA	TRBV21-1	NA	TRBJ2-7	CASSKDWPYEQYF	TGTGCCAGCAGCAAGGACTGGCCCTACGAGCAGTACTTC
NA	TRBV6-5	NA	TRBJ2-7	CASSYSSEGDHEQYF	TGTGCCAGCAGTTACAGCTCTGAAGGGGACCACGAGCAGTACTTC
NA	TRBV19	NA	TRBJ1-1	CASSPGGANTEAFF	TGTGCCAGTTCCCCGGGGGGGGCGAACACTGAAGCTTTCTTT
medium-sized	TRBV30	NA	TRBJ2-3	CAWAPLSLTDTQYF	TGTGCCTGGGCCCCGTTATCCCTCACAGATACGCAGTATTTT
NA	TRBV6-4	NA	TRBJ2-1	CASSGRPEQADQQFF	TGTGCCAGCAGTGGCCGCCCAGAGCAAGCCGACCAGCAGTTCTTC
few	TRBV6-4	TRBD2	TRBJ2-2	CASAAGVNTGELFF	TGTGCCAGCGCGGCGGGAGTGAACACCGGGGAGCTGTTTTTT
NA	TRBV9	NA	TRBJ2-5	CASSVGDREQETQYF	TGTGCCAGCAGCGTAGGCGATCGGGAGCAAGAGACCCAGTACTTC
NA	TRBV7-9	NA	TRBJ1-1	CASSQSSTPRTEAFF	TGTGCCAGCAGCCAATCGTCAACCCCGAGGACTGAAGCTTTCTTT
NA	TRBV25-1	TRBD1	TRBJ2-7	CASSPRGQGYEQYF	TGTGCCAGCAGCCCCCGAGGACAGGGGTACGAGCAGTACTTC
NA	TRBV19	TRBD2	TRBJ2-3	CASSPGGADTQYF	TGTGCCAGTAGTCCCGGGGGGGCAGATACGCAGTATTTT
large	TRBV4-2	NA	TRBJ2-7	CASSRDLADSSYEQYF	TGTGCCAGCAGCCGCGATTTGGCTGATAGCTCCTACGAGCAGTACTTC
NA	TRBV4-3	NA	TRBJ2-2	CASSQLLTLNTGELFF	TGCGCCAGCAGCCAATTGCTGACGTTGAACACCGGGGAGCTGTTTTTT
NA	TRBV7-3	TRBD2	TRBJ2-3	CASSYSGGTDTQYF	TGTGCCAGCAGCTATAGCGGGGGCACAGATACGCAGTATTTT
NA	TRBV11-3	TRBD2	TRBJ2-1	CASSGRVDNEQFF	TGTGCCAGCAGCGGGAGGGTGGACAATGAGCAGTTCTTC
NA	TRBV7-2	NA	TRBJ2-7	CASSPPTAYEQYF	TGTGCCAGCAGCCCCCCGACAGCCTACGAGCAGTACTTC